What follows are 30 T cell receptor beta chains derived from one specimen sequenced in a study of T cell responses to AZD1222 COVID-19 vaccine. Sequencing was performed with immunoSEQ multiplex PCR; in TCRdb, only in-frame clones are kept and a portion is missing. The sample records 68,000 or so clones, roughly 90% being singletons. The specimen was peripheral blood, collected on day 0 of AZD1222 vaccination. These receptors originate from an adult in good health.

The V call is TRBV27, the J call TRBJ2-1; D uncertain. V was cut by 2 bases and J by 2 bases, with 10 bases left in between. CDR3 length: 15 amino acids. Germline V CDR1 and CDR2: MNHEY, SMNVEV (reference sequence). The CDR3 bases are TGTGCCAGCAGTTTAAGGCAGATGGCCTACAATGAGCAGTTCTTC. Translating it yields CASSLRQMAYNEQFF.

This chain links TRBV6-5 with TRBJ1-2; 10 bases align to TRBD1. CDR1 is MNHEY, CDR2 SVGAGI, per germline. Germline trimming cut 9 bases from V and 8 bases from J; bases unmatched to any gene: 6. This CDR3 is 12 amino acids long. The CDR3 DNA sequence: TGTGCCAGTCGACAGGGGGCGCGGGGCTACACCTTC. Its translation is CASRQGARGYTF.

A single count supports this clone. The gene calls are TRBV7-6 and TRBJ1-4; D is perhaps TRBD1 (5 bases). The CDR3 consists of 14 residues. Germline V CDR1 and CDR2: SGHVS, FNYEAQ. V dropped 5 bases and J dropped 1 base, with 8 bases sitting between them. CDR3: CASSPGLTNEKLFF. In DNA, the CDR3 is TGTGCCAGCAGCCCAGGGTTAACTAATGAAAAACTGTTTTTT.

In this sample, this clone is medium-sized. The V and J genes are TRBV6-5 and TRBJ1-1, with TRBD1 as a possible D gene (5 bases). The length of the CDR3 is 15 residues. Germline assignment: CDR1 MNHEY and CDR2 SVGAGI. Trimming cost V 0 bases and J 1 base, with 9 bases left between them. CDR3 region: CASSYSIGTNTEAFF. DNA of the CDR3: TGTGCCAGCAGTTACTCAATCGGGACGAACACTGAAGCTTTCTTT.

CDR3 sequence (DNA): TGTGCCAGCAGCTCTCCCCTTACAGGGGAAGTCTATGGCTACACCTTC. Protein: CASSSPLTGEVYGYTF. This chain joins TRBV7-9 and TRBJ1-2, with TRBD1 matching 7 bases. Germline trimming cut 4 bases from V and 4 bases from J; bases unmatched to any gene: 12. The CDR3 length is 16 residues. Germline V CDR1 and CDR2: SEHNR, FQNEAQ (reference sequence).

This clone was detected a few times. The V gene is TRBV27, the J gene TRBJ1-1, with unresolved D. This CDR3 is built from 13 residues. The V end lost 4 bases, the J end lost 4 bases, and 10 bases lay between the germline ends. Germline CDR1 reads MNHEY; CDR2 reads SMNVEV (reference sequence). The CDR3 loop is CASSYRAITEAFF. Here the CDR3 DNA reads TGTGCCAGCAGTTATCGGGCAATCACTGAAGCTTTCTTT.

The chain is built from TRBV4-1 and TRBJ1-4, with D unresolved. The CDR3 is made up of 16 amino acids. Germline V gene lookup returns CDR1 MGHRA and CDR2 YSYEKL. Trimming took off 2 bases at V and 8 bases at J, with 18 bases between the two ends. The CDR3 spells CASSQYMAGPTEKLFF. CDR3 in DNA: TGCGCCAGCAGCCAATATATGGCAGGTCCTACGGAAAAACTGTTTTTT.

V and J are TRBV18 and TRBJ1-5; D not resolved. The length of the CDR3 is 15 residues. V lost 3 bases to trimming and J lost 2 bases, with 11 bases between them. Germline V gene data show CDR1 as KGHSH and CDR2 as LQKENI. CDR3 bases: TGTGCCAGCTCACCGCCGGGAGTACGCAATCAGCCCCAGCATTTT. Protein product: CASSPPGVRNQPQHF.

The chain carries TRBV3-1 (or the pseudogene TRBV3-2) and TRBJ1-1; D gene ambiguous. Germline CDR1 and CDR2: LGHDT and YNNKEL (reference sequence). With 0 bases removed from V and 10 bases from J, the gap between germline ends came to 12 bases. The CDR3 runs to 13 residues. CDR3 in DNA: TGTGCCAGCAGCCAAGAGGTAGGGATAGGAGCTTTCTTT. Residues: CASSQEVGIGAFF.

The J gene is TRBJ2-1, the V gene TRBV4-1; 8 bases align to TRBD2. The V segment lost 2 bases and the J segment 3 bases; nucleotides outside the gene matches: 3. CDR1 and CDR2 (germline): MGHRA, YSYEKL. The CDR3 loop spans 15 amino acids. The CDR3: CASSQSGGDYNEQFF. The CDR3 DNA follows: TGCGCCAGCAGCCAATCCGGGGGGGACTACAATGAGCAGTTCTTC.

This clone was observed a single time. The gene calls are TRBV2 and TRBJ2-1; D is undetermined. V shed 2 bases and J shed 0 bases, with 14 bases lying between them. Germline CDR1 is SNHLY and CDR2 is FYNNEI. CDR3 size: 17 residues. The CDR3 bases are TGTGCCAGCAGTGAAAGTGGGGTATCCAGCTCCTACAATGAGCAGTTCTTC. This translates into CASSESGVSSSYNEQFF.

The chain recombines TRBV19 with TRBJ1-1; D not certain. The CDR3 sequence is 14 residues long. Looked up from germline, CDR1 is LNHDA and CDR2 is SQIVND (reference sequence). Between the trimmed V and J ends, which lost 4 bases and 3 bases, there was a span of 12 bases. CDR3 loop: CASSRGSGDTEAFF. As DNA, the CDR3 is TGTGCCAGTAGTAGAGGATCGGGAGACACTGAAGCTTTCTTT.

The gene calls are TRBV19 and TRBJ1-1, with D unresolved. Germline assignment: CDR1 LNHDA and CDR2 SQIVND (reference sequence). The CDR3 sequence is 13 residues long. V was pared by 6 bases and J by 3 bases, with 11 bases between. CDR3 sequence reads: CASSRWQYTEAFF. CDR3 nucleotide sequence: TGTGCCAGTAGCCGATGGCAGTACACTGAAGCTTTCTTT. Filled out from reference TRBV19 and TRBJ1-1, the complete variable domain reads DGGITQSPKYLFRKEGQNVTLSCEQNLNHDAMYWYRQDPGQGLRLIYYSQIVNDFQKGDIAEGYSVSREKKESFPLTVTSAQKNPTAFYLCASSRWQYTEAFFGQGTRLTVV.

This chain links TRBV10-2 with TRBJ1-6; no clear D. Germline-derived CDR1 and CDR2 are WSHSY and SAAADI. The CDR3 is made up of 13 amino acids. The V end lost 3 bases, the J end lost 5 bases, and 5 bases lay between the germline ends. The CDR3 sequence is CASSEQNNSPLHF. CDR3 sequence (DNA): TGCGCCAGCAGTGAACAGAATAATTCACCCCTCCACTTT.

The CDR3 protein is CASSRSGTSGTGELFF. CDR3 DNA sequence: TGTGCCAGCAGCCGCTCCGGGACTAGCGGAACCGGGGAGCTGTTTTTT. The V call is TRBV7-9, the J call TRBJ2-2, with TRBD2 matching over 11 bases. J gave up 5 bases and V 5 bases, and 7 bases lay outside the gene matches. Germline assignment: CDR1 SEHNR and CDR2 FQNEAQ (reference sequence). CDR3 size: 16 residues.

The V and J genes are TRBV7-6 and TRBJ2-1, with 9 bases fitting TRBD2. The CDR3 is 16 residues long. Unmatched junction bases numbered 8, after V lost 4 bases and J lost 4 bases. The V gene's germline CDR1 is SGHVS and CDR2 FNYEAQ. As DNA, the CDR3 is TGTGCCAGCAGCTCTCGCGGGAGGGAGCGATACAATGAGCAGTTCTTC. Amino acids: CASSSRGRERYNEQFF.

This chain connects TRBV7-8 to TRBJ1-1; D is unclear. The ends were cut back, 2 bases at V and 0 bases at J, with 10 bases in the middle. This CDR3 spans 15 amino acids. Per germline, CDR1 SGHVS and CDR2 FQNEAQ. The CDR3 loop is CASSLRPEMNTEAFF. The CDR3 nucleotides read TGTGCCAGCAGCTTACGGCCAGAGATGAACACTGAAGCTTTCTTT.

The CDR3 loop is CAGLDRAKEQYF. The CDR3 nucleotides are TGTGCCGGTTTGGACAGGGCGAAGGAGCAGTACTTC. The J gene is TRBJ2-7, the V gene TRBV2, with 8 nucleotides matching TRBD1. Germline-derived CDR1 and CDR2 are SNHLY and FYNNEI. The CDR3 consists of 12 residues. V gave up 11 bases and J gave up 7 bases; unmatched junction bases: 10. Complete variable domain (other parts from reference TRBV2 and TRBJ2-7): EPEVTQTPSHQVTQMGQEVILRCVPISNHLYFYWYRQILGQKVEFLVSFYNNEISEKSEIFDDQFSVERPDGSNFTLKIRSTKLEDSAMYFCAGLDRAKEQYFGPGTRLTVT.

This clone was counted between two and nine times. V and J are TRBV7-2 and TRBJ1-3, with 8 nucleotides matching TRBD1. The CDR3 runs 15 residues. Germline CDR1 SGHTA, CDR2 FQGNSA. Trimming at V came to 0 bases and at J to 3 bases, leaving 1 base not matched to a gene. CDR3: CASSLAGQVGNTIYF. The CDR3 DNA follows: TGTGCCAGCAGCTTAGCGGGACAGGTTGGAAACACCATATATTTT.

The chain combines TRBV5-8 with TRBJ1-2; D is perhaps TRBD1 (6 bases). V was cut by 9 bases and J by 2 bases, with 8 bases left in between. The CDR3 spans 11 residues. The germline V gene encodes CDR1 SGHTS and CDR2 YDEGEE. CDR3: CATRGNYGYTF. The DNA for the CDR3 is TGTGCCACCAGGGGCAACTATGGCTACACCTTC.

This clone was found once. The rearrangement uses TRBV30 and TRBJ1-3; D may be TRBD1 (5 bases). The CDR3 extends over 13 amino acids. The V gene lost 3 bases and the J gene lost 4 bases, with 10 bases spanning the gap. The germline V gene encodes CDR1 GTSNPN and CDR2 SVGIG (reference sequence). CDR3 loop: CAWRTAGGNTIYF. CDR3 nucleotides: TGTGCCTGGAGGACAGCGGGGGGAAACACCATATATTTT. The full variable domain, in which reference TRBV30 and TRBJ1-3 provide the parts outside the CDR3, is SQTIHQWPATLVQPVGSPLSLECTVEGTSNPNLYWYRQAAGRGLQLLFYSVGIGQISSEVPQNLSASRPQDRQFILSSKKLLLSDSGFYLCAWRTAGGNTIYFGEGSWLTVV.

In this sample, this clone turned up many times. The gene calls are TRBV7-9 and TRBJ1-1; D gene uncertain. CDR1 SEHNR and CDR2 FQNEAQ come from the germline V gene (reference sequence). Trimming took off 3 bases at V and 1 base at J, with 18 bases between the two ends. The CDR3 loop spans 17 amino acids. DNA of the CDR3: TGTGCCAGCAGCTTTGATTCTTCCTTAAGCCCGAACACTGAAGCTTTCTTT. Translating it yields CASSFDSSLSPNTEAFF.

J is TRBJ2-5 and V is TRBV14; possibly TRBD2 for D (6 bases). V shed 0 bases and J shed 5 bases, with 10 bases lying between them. Germline CDR1 and CDR2: SGHDN and FVKESK. The CDR3 has 14 residues. CDR3 nucleotides: TGTGCCAGCAGCCAAGATTGGGCGGGGGAGACCCAGTACTTC. Translation gives CASSQDWAGETQYF.

This rearrangement joins TRBV6-2 or TRBV6-3 to TRBJ1-2; TRBD1 might be the D (6 bases). Germline V CDR1 and CDR2: MNHEY, SVGEGT. The CDR3 is 15 amino acids. V was trimmed by 5 bases and J by 0 bases, leaving 13 bases between them. CDR3 coding DNA: TGTGCCAGCAGTCAACGACAGGAGGCTAACTATGGCTACACCTTC. It translates to CASSQRQEANYGYTF.

The chain is built from TRBV10-2 and TRBJ1-2; D gene uncertain. With 8 bases removed from V and 3 bases from J, the gap between germline ends came to 19 bases. The germline gives CDR1 WSHSY, CDR2 SAAADI. There are 15 residues in the CDR3. CDR3 amino acids: CASGALGRVDYGYTF. The CDR3 bases are TGCGCCAGCGGCGCCTTGGGGAGGGTTGACTATGGCTACACCTTC.

The genes are TRBV4-1 and TRBJ2-6; D call uncertain. The CDR3 consists of 17 residues. V was pared by 0 bases and J by 0 bases, with 9 bases between. Germline lookup yields CDR1 MGHRA and CDR2 YSYEKL. This CDR3 reads CASSQDQHNSGANVLTF. The CDR3 nucleotides read TGCGCCAGCAGCCAAGATCAGCACAACTCTGGGGCCAACGTCCTGACTTTC.

The chain uses TRBV9 and TRBJ2-1; a weak D match, TRBD1 (7 bases). Germline V gene data show CDR1 as SGDLS and CDR2 as YYNGEE. V was pared by 1 base and J by 4 bases, with 12 bases between. CDR3 length: 15 amino acids. CDR3 in DNA: TGTGCCAGCAGCGTATATCCAGGGGGGTACAATGAGCAGTTCTTC. Its translation: CASSVYPGGYNEQFF. Variable domain in full (rest from reference TRBV9 and TRBJ2-1): DSGVTQTPKHLITATGQRVTLRCSPRSGDLSVYWYQQSLDQGLQFLIQYYNGEERAKGNILERFSAQQFPDLHSELNLSSLELGDSALYFCASSVYPGGYNEQFFGPGTRLTVL.

The V gene is TRBV7-9, the J gene TRBJ2-1; 14 bases map to TRBD2. With 1 base clipped from V and 4 bases from J, the junction kept 3 bases outside the gene matches. The germline gives CDR1 SEHNR, CDR2 FQNEAQ (reference sequence). The CDR3 sequence is 17 residues long. The CDR3 protein is CASSLGGTSGRYNEQFF. The CDR3 DNA follows: TGTGCCAGCAGCTTAGGGGGGACTAGCGGGAGATACAATGAGCAGTTCTTC. The full variable domain, rest sourced from reference TRBV7-9 and TRBJ2-1, is DTGVSQNPRHKITKRGQNVTFRCDPISEHNRLYWYRQTLGQGPEFLTYFQNEAQLEKSRLLSDRFSAERPKGSFSTLEIQRTEQGDSAMYLCASSLGGTSGRYNEQFFGPGTRLTVL.

The rearrangement uses TRBV28 and TRBJ2-5; D possibly uses TRBD1 or TRBD2 (6 bases each). Germline V gene lookup returns CDR1 MDHEN and CDR2 SYDVKM. V lost 3 bases, J lost 5 bases, and 10 bases lay in between. This CDR3 comprises 13 residues. The chain's CDR3 is CASSFPGGETQYF. Written as DNA, the CDR3 is TGTGCCAGCAGTTTTCCCGGGGGCGAGACCCAGTACTTC.

The J gene is TRBJ1-2, the V gene TRBV6-5; a possible D gene is TRBD1 (5 bases). CDR1 and CDR2 (germline): MNHEY, SVGAGI. The V end was cut by 2 bases, the J end by 9 bases, with 16 bases between. The CDR3 is 14 amino acids. CDR3 residues: CASSYDSGPLRYTF. CDR3 DNA: TGTGCCAGCAGTTACGACAGCGGACCACTTCGCTACACCTTC.